This T cell receptor beta chain was sequenced during a study of cytomegalovirus exposure and HLA in healthy donors. PCR amplification relied on 60 Vbeta primers (plus 13 Jbeta primers). Clones were read by immunoSEQ multiplex PCR, and TCRdb kept only the in-frame ones, dropping some. The data hold about 160,000 clones, with around four fifths observed a single time. This CDR3 is 15 amino acids long. The ends lost 4 bases at V and 2 bases at J; junction bases unmatched: 6. Germline lookup yields CDR1 SGHNT and CDR2 YYREEE (reference sequence). The TCR sequence derives from a woman aged 45-65 years in good health and CMV-seronegative. The specimen was PBMCs. The rearrangement links TRBV5-4 to TRBJ2-1, with TRBD1 matching over 7 bases. In DNA form, the CDR3 reads TGTGCCAGCAGCATAACAGGGGCTGCCTACAATGAGCAGTTCTTC. Translation: CASSITGAAYNEQFF.